Sequencing of this T cell receptor (beta chain) was carried out in a study of cytomegalovirus exposure and HLA in healthy donors. Study overall: Findings of an earlier analysis included about 120 million unique TCR beta sequences from 170 million or so T cells. Study-level results: A missense DCLRE1C variant was associated with V- and J-gene trimming of TCR beta chains in a later analysis, and an independent cohort replicated the association. The authors judged a highly shared variant cluster likely a sequencing artifact. It was confirmed in vitro that a few of the CMV-associated chains were specific for CMV antigens.

On this clone itself: What it binds is unknown.

The PCR was carried out with 60 Vbeta primers and 13 Jbeta primers. Generated by immunoSEQ multiplex PCR, the TCRdb table keeps only in-frame clones and is missing some. Counted here are under 150,000 clones, 76% occurring once; the ten biggest clones make up approximately 1.8%. Germline CDR1 SGHRS, CDR2 YFSETQ. There are 13 residues in the CDR3. V was clipped by 5 bases and J by 2 bases, with 11 bases between them. The sequenced material came from PBMCs. The chain carries TRBV5-1 and TRBJ2-7, with D perhaps matching TRBD2 (5 bases). The sequence derives from a female donor in good health and CMV-seropositive. CDR3 nucleotides: TGCGCCAGCAGAAAGTGGGAGACCTACGAGCAGTACTTC. Translating it yields CASRKWETYEQYF.